The 10 T cell receptor beta chains listed next were all sequenced from one sample in a study of blood T cell repertoires in COVID-19. The data were produced by immunoSEQ multiplex PCR, yet TCRdb's version contains in-frame clones alone and is incomplete. The repertoire holds around 220,000 clones, approximately 90% seen once, with around 2.2% in the top ten. What was sequenced was peripheral blood. The receptors here all came from a woman between 40 and 50 years old who had recovered from COVID-19.

The DNA for the CDR3 is TGTGCCAGCAGCGGGGAGACAGGGCCCACAGATACGCAGTATTTT. The encoded protein is CASSGETGPTDTQYF. This sequence joins TRBV2 and TRBJ2-3, with 7 bases matching TRBD1. V shed 6 bases, J shed 2 bases, and the junction held 8 bases outside the gene matches. CDR1 is SNHLY and CDR2 is FYNNEI in the germline V gene. This CDR3 has 15 residues.

J is TRBJ2-7 and V is TRBV4-3; no clear D gene. The CDR3 covers 13 residues. Germline CDR1 reads LGHNA; CDR2 reads YSLEER. V lost 0 bases and J lost 7, with 10 bases in between. The CDR3 nucleotides are TGCGCCAGCAGCCAAGACAGGCGTAGGGAGCAGTACTTC. The encoded protein is CASSQDRRREQYF.

V and J are TRBV9 and TRBJ2-2, with D tentatively TRBD2 (7 bases). The CDR3 totals 17 residues. V lost 0 bases and J 5 bases, leaving 17 bases between the germline ends. Germline CDR1 and CDR2: SGDLS and YYNGEE. For the CDR3, the DNA is TGTGCCAGCAGCGTAGGAGGGGGGGAGCAGCAGACCGGGGAGCTGTTTTTT. This codes for CASSVGGGEQQTGELFF. Filled out from reference TRBV9 and TRBJ2-2, the complete variable domain reads DSGVTQTPKHLITATGQRVTLRCSPRSGDLSVYWYQQSLDQGLQFLIQYYNGEERAKGNILERFSAQQFPDLHSELNLSSLELGDSALYFCASSVGGGEQQTGELFFGEGSRLTVL.

This clone has just one count. The rearrangement uses TRBV30 and TRBJ2-7; 8 nucleotides match TRBD1. Unmatched junction bases numbered 1, after V lost 1 base and J lost 2 bases. The CDR3 has 13 amino acids. The germline gives CDR1 GTSNPN, CDR2 SVGIG (reference sequence). CDR3 region: CAWSAGGPYEQYF. The CDR3 DNA is TGTGCCTGGAGTGCAGGGGGCCCCTACGAGCAGTACTTC.

This clone appeared once. The V gene is TRBV10-1, the J gene TRBJ1-1, with unresolved D. Trimming took 4 bases from V and 4 from J, leaving 13 bases between them. Germline V CDR1 and CDR2: WNHNN, SYGVQD (reference sequence). The CDR3 has 14 residues. CDR3 in DNA: TGCGCCAGCAGTGGACTGAGGTCGGGCACTGAAGCTTTCTTT. Translating gives CASSGLRSGTEAFF.

This clone was counted once. The chain uses TRBV21-1 and TRBJ2-2; the D call TRBD2 from the table was never checked on the DNA. TRBV21-1 is given as a pseudogene. The CDR3 contains 17 residues. The CDR3 nucleotides are TGTGCCAGCAGCAAAGTGGCCAGCGGGAAGCCCACCGGGGAGCTGTTTTTT. Translated, it gives CASSKVASGKPTGELFF.

This chain connects TRBV28 to TRBJ1-3; D might be TRBD1 (5 bases). The germline V gene encodes CDR1 MDHEN and CDR2 SYDVKM. The CDR3 covers 18 residues. Between the trimmed V and J ends, which lost 3 bases and 0 bases, there was a span of 18 bases. The CDR3 DNA sequence: TGTGCCAGCAGTTTTAGGGGTTGGGAACAGCTCTCTGGAAACACCATATATTTT. Protein sequence: CASSFRGWEQLSGNTIYF.

V and J are TRBV6-5 and TRBJ2-7; D is perhaps TRBD1 (6 bases). This CDR3 has 13 amino acids. V was clipped by 2 bases and J by 3 bases, with 8 bases between them. Germline CDR1 is MNHEY and CDR2 is SVGAGI. As DNA, the CDR3 is TGTGCCAGCAGTTACGGACAGCTCTACGAGCAGTACTTC. As protein: CASSYGQLYEQYF.

The chain combines TRBV6-2 or TRBV6-3 with TRBJ2-7; D is ambiguous. V lost 3 bases to trimming and J lost 3 bases, with 9 bases between them. This CDR3 is built from 13 residues. In germline, CDR1 is MNHEY, CDR2 SVGEGT. The CDR3: CASSYNIFYEQYF. CDR3 nucleotides: TGTGCCAGCAGTTATAACATTTTCTACGAGCAGTACTTC.

This sequence joins TRBV5-8 and TRBJ2-7, with TRBD2 matching over 8 bases. This CDR3 is 13 amino acids long. CDR1 and CDR2 from the germline V gene are SGHTS and YDEGEE. The junction had 5 bases not matched to a gene; V was cut back by 7 bases and J by 2 bases. CDR3 in DNA: TGTGCCAGCTACGGGACTAGGGCCTACGAGCAGTACTTC. Encoded protein: CASYGTRAYEQYF.